A selection of T cell receptor beta chains follows, all from one sample in a study of shared clonotypes between healthy human individuals. Only in-frame clones appear in the TCRdb table, and some are missing; sequencing was by immunoSEQ multiplex PCR. The repertoire consists of about 510,000 clones, with approximately 85% occurring once and the leading ten covering over 10%. Input material: PBMCs. The receptor source for this set is a woman between 40 and 55 years old in good health. Some clones in this sample may be carry-over from other donors' samples. The CDR3 runs from the conserved cysteine through the conserved F or W. The D gene is left open where the match is weak. Clone size is stated in some rows and not others, as once, few, many or a class when expanded.

size: NA
J: TRBJ1-6
V: TRBV4-1
D: NA
CDR3: CASSPRGVVNNSPLHF
DNA: TGCGCCAGCAGCCCTAGGGGGGTTGTTAATAATTCACCCCTCCACTTT

size: NA
J: TRBJ2-5
V: TRBV7-2
D: NA
CDR3: CASSSDAETQYF
DNA: TGTGCCAGCAGCTCGGACGCAGAGACCCAGTACTTC

size: NA
J: TRBJ2-3
V: TRBV30
D: TRBD2
CDR3: CAWSVAGGTDTQYF
DNA: TGTGCCTGGAGTGTAGCGGGAGGCACAGATACGCAGTATTTT

size: NA
J: TRBJ2-1
V: TRBV19
D: TRBD2
CDR3: CASSRLAGGWSEQFF
DNA: TGTGCCAGTAGTAGGCTAGCGGGAGGGTGGAGTGAGCAGTTCTTC

size: NA
J: TRBJ2-7
V: TRBV25-1
D: NA
CDR3: CASSELAPPYEQYF
DNA: TGTGCCAGCAGTGAATTAGCCCCGCCCTACGAGCAGTACTTC

size: NA
J: TRBJ2-7
V: TRBV6-6
D: TRBD1
CDR3: CASSYEPDRGEQYF
DNA: TGTGCCAGCAGTTACGAACCCGACAGGGGCGAGCAGTACTTC

size: NA
J: TRBJ1-5
V: TRBV19
D: NA
CDR3: CASSTQGGGSQPQHF
DNA: TGTGCCAGTAGCACCCAGGGTGGGGGTAGTCAGCCCCAGCATTTT

size: NA
J: TRBJ2-7
V: TRBV29-1
D: NA
CDR3: CSVDQGRGEQYF
DNA: TGCAGCGTTGATCAGGGTCGTGGGGAGCAGTACTTC

size: few
J: TRBJ2-1
V: TRBV15
D: NA
CDR3: CATYPTWQSYNEQFF
DNA: TGTGCCACCTACCCCACATGGCAATCCTACAATGAGCAGTTCTTC

size: NA
J: TRBJ2-5
V: TRBV7-3
D: NA
CDR3: CASSPSGRILRGETQYF
DNA: TGTGCCAGCAGCCCGAGCGGGCGGATCCTCAGGGGGGAGACCCAGTACTTC

size: NA
J: TRBJ1-5
V: TRBV28
D: NA
CDR3: CASSLVRPYSNQPQHF
DNA: TGTGCCAGCAGTTTGGTCCGACCTTATAGCAATCAGCCCCAGCATTTT

size: few
J: TRBJ2-1
V: TRBV27
D: TRBD2
CDR3: CASSSYLAGGYNEQFF
DNA: TGTGCCAGCAGTTCCTACCTAGCGGGAGGGTACAATGAGCAGTTCTTC

size: NA
J: TRBJ1-5
V: TRBV10-2
D: TRBD1
CDR3: CASSAGQGQGQPQHF
DNA: TGCGCCAGCAGTGCCGGACAGGGCCAAGGTCAGCCCCAGCATTTT

size: NA
J: TRBJ1-2
V: TRBV27
D: NA
CDR3: CASNFVQGNYGYTF
DNA: TGTGCCAGCAATTTCGTACAGGGTAACTATGGCTACACCTTC

size: NA
J: TRBJ1-1
V: TRBV7-2
D: NA
CDR3: CASTGGNTEAFF
DNA: TGTGCCAGCACCGGTGGGAACACTGAAGCTTTCTTT

size: NA
J: TRBJ2-5
V: TRBV11-3
D: NA
CDR3: CASSFETEETQYF
DNA: TGTGCCAGCAGCTTCGAGACCGAAGAGACCCAGTACTTC

size: many
J: TRBJ1-1
V: TRBV27
D: NA
CDR3: CASSLDGGGTEAFF
DNA: TGTGCCAGCAGTTTAGATGGGGGAGGCACTGAAGCTTTCTTT

size: NA
J: TRBJ1-1
V: TRBV28
D: NA
CDR3: CASSLGPGTSGGTEAFF
DNA: TGTGCCAGCAGTTTAGGCCCCGGGACCTCAGGCGGCACTGAAGCTTTCTTT

size: NA
J: TRBJ1-6
V: TRBV30
D: NA
CDR3: CAWNGEKFSSPLHF
DNA: TGTGCCTGGAACGGGGAGAAGTTCAGTTCACCCCTCCACTTT

size: NA
J: TRBJ2-5
V: TRBV7-9
D: TRBD2
CDR3: CASSSIGLAGGPRETQYF
DNA: TGTGCCAGCAGCTCCATTGGACTAGCGGGAGGGCCTAGGGAGACCCAGTACTTC

size: NA
J: TRBJ2-7
V: TRBV5-3
D: TRBD1
CDR3: CARSLKGDSSSYEQYF
DNA: TGTGCCAGAAGTTTAAAGGGGGACAGTAGCTCCTACGAGCAGTACTTC

size: many
J: TRBJ2-1
V: TRBV10-3
D: NA
CDR3: CAISRWGQEYNEQFF
DNA: TGTGCCATCAGTCGTTGGGGGCAGGAATACAATGAGCAGTTCTTC

size: NA
J: TRBJ2-5
V: TRBV9
D: TRBD2
CDR3: CASSPSGGRWTQYF
DNA: TGTGCCAGCAGCCCATCGGGAGGTCGATGGACCCAGTACTTC

size: once
J: TRBJ2-6
V: TRBV2
D: NA
CDR3: CASSEARAGANVLTF
DNA: TGTGCCAGCAGTGAGGCGCGCGCTGGGGCCAACGTCCTGACTTTC

size: once
J: TRBJ1-2
V: TRBV6-1
D: NA
CDR3: CASSVRATANYGYTF
DNA: TGTGCCAGCAGTGTTAGGGCCACAGCTAACTATGGCTACACCTTC

size: NA
J: TRBJ1-5
V: TRBV10-2
D: TRBD1
CDR3: CASSAQGNQPQHF
DNA: TGCGCCAGCAGTGCACAGGGGAATCAGCCCCAGCATTTT

size: NA
J: TRBJ2-7
V: TRBV9
D: NA
CDR3: CASSPRGDRSSYEQYF
DNA: TGTGCCAGCAGCCCCCGGGGGGACAGGAGCTCCTACGAGCAGTACTTC

size: NA
J: TRBJ2-2
V: TRBV7-2
D: NA
CDR3: CASSGGVNTGELFF
DNA: TGTGCCAGCAGCGGCGGGGTGAACACCGGGGAGCTGTTTTTT

size: NA
J: TRBJ2-7
V: TRBV7-9
D: TRBD1
CDR3: CASSSLQGWYEQYF
DNA: TGTGCCAGCAGCAGCCTACAGGGGTGGTACGAGCAGTACTTC

size: NA
J: TRBJ1-5
V: TRBV7-9
D: TRBD1
CDR3: CASSLGRTGVGQPQHF
DNA: TGTGCCAGCAGCTTAGGCCGGACAGGCGTCGGGCAGCCCCAGCATTTT

size: NA
J: TRBJ1-3
V: TRBV7-6
D: NA
CDR3: CASGRDSGNTIYF
DNA: TGTGCCAGCGGCCGGGATTCTGGAAACACCATATATTTT

size: NA
J: TRBJ1-2
V: TRBV11-2
D: TRBD1
CDR3: CASSSAGGGYGYTF
DNA: TGTGCCAGCAGCTCAGCAGGGGGCGGCTATGGCTACACCTTC

size: once
J: TRBJ1-1
V: TRBV6-5
D: NA
CDR3: CASSGRGENTEAFF
DNA: TGTGCCAGCAGTGGCCGGGGGGAGAACACTGAAGCTTTCTTT

size: NA
J: TRBJ2-7
V: TRBV11-2
D: TRBD2
CDR3: CASSLASGRHEQYF
DNA: TGTGCCAGCAGCTTAGCTAGCGGGAGGCACGAGCAGTACTTC

size: once
J: TRBJ2-7
V: TRBV30
D: NA
CDR3: CAWSQIVYEQYF
DNA: TGTGCCTGGTCCCAAATCGTCTACGAGCAGTACTTC

size: NA
J: TRBJ1-1
V: TRBV27
D: TRBD1
CDR3: CASRGLTGVNTEAFF
DNA: TGTGCCAGCAGGGGATTAACAGGGGTGAACACTGAAGCTTTCTTT

size: NA
J: TRBJ2-1
V: TRBV5-5
D: TRBD1
CDR3: CASSGQGNYNEQFF
DNA: TGTGCCAGCAGCGGACAGGGAAATTACAATGAGCAGTTCTTC

size: NA
J: TRBJ2-7
V: TRBV6-5
D: TRBD2
CDR3: CASSYPGTSGYEQYF
DNA: TGTGCCAGCAGTTACCCAGGGACTAGCGGCTACGAGCAGTACTTC

size: NA
J: TRBJ1-3
V: TRBV7-9
D: TRBD1
CDR3: CASSPGQAGNTIYF
DNA: TGTGCCAGCAGCCCGGGACAGGCTGGAAACACCATATATTTT

size: NA
J: TRBJ2-7
V: TRBV28
D: NA
CDR3: CASRPRGASERYEQYF
DNA: TGTGCCAGCAGACCTAGAGGGGCTAGCGAGAGGTACGAGCAGTACTTC

size: NA
J: TRBJ2-5
V: TRBV5-5
D: NA
CDR3: CASSLASQGGETQYF
DNA: TGTGCCAGCAGCTTGGCTAGTCAGGGTGGGGAGACCCAGTACTTC

size: NA
J: TRBJ1-5
V: TRBV7-2
D: NA
CDR3: CASSLASGTDQPQHF
DNA: TGTGCCAGCAGCTTAGCGTCTGGGACGGATCAGCCCCAGCATTTT

size: NA
J: TRBJ2-3
V: TRBV15
D: NA
CDR3: CATSQGGESDTQYF
DNA: TGTGCCACCAGCCAAGGGGGGGAGTCCGATACGCAGTATTTT

size: NA
J: TRBJ2-7
V: TRBV2
D: NA
CDR3: CASSEGFFRKYF
DNA: TGTGCCAGCAGTGAAGGGTTCTTTAGAAAGTACTTC

size: NA
J: TRBJ2-1
V: TRBV30
D: NA
CDR3: CAWSYRNNEQFF
DNA: TGTGCCTGGAGTTACAGGAACAATGAGCAGTTCTTC

size: NA
J: TRBJ2-2
V: TRBV19
D: NA
CDR3: CASSVQVDTGELFF
DNA: TGTGCCAGTAGCGTTCAGGTGGACACCGGGGAGCTGTTTTTT

size: NA
J: TRBJ1-3
V: TRBV2
D: NA
CDR3: CASSRDHRDSGNTIYF
DNA: TGTGCCAGCAGTCGCGACCACAGGGACTCTGGAAACACCATATATTTT

size: NA
J: TRBJ2-1
V: TRBV7-2
D: NA
CDR3: CASSSARARYNEQFF
DNA: TGTGCCAGCAGTTCGGCGAGGGCGAGGTACAATGAGCAGTTCTTC

size: NA
J: TRBJ1-5
V: TRBV28
D: TRBD1
CDR3: CASRLQGGSNQPQHF
DNA: TGTGCCAGCAGGCTTCAGGGGGGAAGCAATCAGCCCCAGCATTTT

size: NA
J: TRBJ2-3
V: TRBV5-1
D: TRBD2
CDR3: CASSPQPPSLAGATDTQYF
DNA: TGCGCCAGCAGCCCCCAACCACCATCTCTAGCGGGAGCGACAGATACGCAGTATTTT

size: few
J: TRBJ1-5
V: TRBV30
D: TRBD1
CDR3: CAWSVRGGYQPQHF
DNA: TGTGCCTGGAGTGTCAGGGGGGGATATCAGCCCCAGCATTTT

size: NA
J: TRBJ2-6
V: TRBV6-7
D: NA
CDR3: CASGTLGRHSGANVLTF
DNA: TGTGCCAGCGGGACACTCGGGCGACACTCTGGGGCCAACGTCCTGACTTTC